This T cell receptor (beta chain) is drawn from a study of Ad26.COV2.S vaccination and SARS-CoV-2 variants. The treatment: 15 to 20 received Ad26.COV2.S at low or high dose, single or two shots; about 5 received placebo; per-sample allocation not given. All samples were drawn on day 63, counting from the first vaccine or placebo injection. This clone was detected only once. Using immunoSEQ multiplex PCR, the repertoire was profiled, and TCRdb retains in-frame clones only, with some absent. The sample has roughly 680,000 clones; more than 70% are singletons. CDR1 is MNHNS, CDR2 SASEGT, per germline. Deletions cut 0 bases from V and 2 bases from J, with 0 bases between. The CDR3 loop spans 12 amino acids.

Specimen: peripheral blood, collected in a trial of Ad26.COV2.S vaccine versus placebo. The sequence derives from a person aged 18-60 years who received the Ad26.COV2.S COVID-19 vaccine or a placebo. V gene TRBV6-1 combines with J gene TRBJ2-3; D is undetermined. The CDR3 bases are TGTGCCAGCAGTGAAGCCACAGATACGCAGTATTTT. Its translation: CASSEATDTQYF.